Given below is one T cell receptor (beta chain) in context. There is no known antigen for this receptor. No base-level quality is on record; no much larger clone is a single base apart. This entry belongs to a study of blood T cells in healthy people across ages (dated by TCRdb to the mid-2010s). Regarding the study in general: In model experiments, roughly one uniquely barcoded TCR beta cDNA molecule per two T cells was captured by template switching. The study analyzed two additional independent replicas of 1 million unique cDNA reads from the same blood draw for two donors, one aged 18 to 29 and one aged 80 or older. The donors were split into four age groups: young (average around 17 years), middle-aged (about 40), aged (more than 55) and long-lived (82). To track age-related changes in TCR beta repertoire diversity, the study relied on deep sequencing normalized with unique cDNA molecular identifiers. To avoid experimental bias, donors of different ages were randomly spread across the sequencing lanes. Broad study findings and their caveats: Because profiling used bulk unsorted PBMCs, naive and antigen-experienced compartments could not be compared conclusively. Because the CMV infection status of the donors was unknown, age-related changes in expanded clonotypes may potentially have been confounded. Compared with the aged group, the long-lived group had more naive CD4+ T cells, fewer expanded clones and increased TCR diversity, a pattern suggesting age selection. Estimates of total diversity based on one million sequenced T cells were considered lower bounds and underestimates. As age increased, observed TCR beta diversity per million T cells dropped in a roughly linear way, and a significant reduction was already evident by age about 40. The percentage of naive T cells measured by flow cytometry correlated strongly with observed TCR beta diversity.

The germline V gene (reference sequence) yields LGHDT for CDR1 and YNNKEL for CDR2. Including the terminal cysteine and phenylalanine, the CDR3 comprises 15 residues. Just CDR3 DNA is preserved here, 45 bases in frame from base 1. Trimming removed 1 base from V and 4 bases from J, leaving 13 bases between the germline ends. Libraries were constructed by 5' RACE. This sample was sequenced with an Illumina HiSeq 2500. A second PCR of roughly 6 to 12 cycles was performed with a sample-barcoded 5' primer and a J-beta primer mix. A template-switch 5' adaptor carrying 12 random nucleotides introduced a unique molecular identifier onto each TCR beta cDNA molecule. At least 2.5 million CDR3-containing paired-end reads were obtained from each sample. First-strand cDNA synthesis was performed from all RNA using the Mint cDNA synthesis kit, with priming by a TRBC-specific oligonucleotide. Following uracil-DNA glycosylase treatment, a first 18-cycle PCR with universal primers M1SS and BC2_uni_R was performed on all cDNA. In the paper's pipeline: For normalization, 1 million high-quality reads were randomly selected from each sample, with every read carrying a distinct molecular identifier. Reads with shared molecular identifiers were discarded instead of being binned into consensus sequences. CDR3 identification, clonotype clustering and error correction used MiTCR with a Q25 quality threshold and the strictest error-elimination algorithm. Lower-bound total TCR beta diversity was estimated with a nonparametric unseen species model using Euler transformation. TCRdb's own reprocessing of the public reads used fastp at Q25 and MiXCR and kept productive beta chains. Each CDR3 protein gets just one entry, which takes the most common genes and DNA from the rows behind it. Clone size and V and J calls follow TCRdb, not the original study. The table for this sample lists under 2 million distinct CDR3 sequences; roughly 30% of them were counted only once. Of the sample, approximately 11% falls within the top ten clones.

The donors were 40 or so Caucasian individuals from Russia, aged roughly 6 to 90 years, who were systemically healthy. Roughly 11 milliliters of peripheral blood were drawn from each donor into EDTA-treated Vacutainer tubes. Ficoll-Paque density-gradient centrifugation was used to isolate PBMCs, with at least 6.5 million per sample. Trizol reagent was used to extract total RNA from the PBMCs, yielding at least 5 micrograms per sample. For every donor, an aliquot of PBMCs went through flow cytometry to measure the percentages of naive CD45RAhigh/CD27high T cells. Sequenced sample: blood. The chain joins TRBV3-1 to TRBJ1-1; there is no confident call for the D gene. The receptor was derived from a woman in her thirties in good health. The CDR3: CASSQGTDQGTEAFF. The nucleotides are TGTGCCAGCAGCCAAGGGACGGACCAAGGCACTGAAGCTTTCTTT. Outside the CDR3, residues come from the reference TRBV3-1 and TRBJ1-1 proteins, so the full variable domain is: DTAVSQTPKYLVTQMGNDKSIKCEQNLGHDTMYWYKQDSKKFLKIMFSYNNKELIINETVPNRFSPKSPDKAHLNLHINSLELGDSAVYFCASSQGTDQGTEAFFGQGTRLTVV.